Listed below are T cell receptor beta chains from one sample, sequenced in a study of T-cell memory formation after mild COVID-19. TCRdb redid the calling of the 5' RACE reads with MiXCR, one entry per CDR3 protein. The sample includes roughly 450,000 distinct CDR3 sequences, 18% of them seen just once. Specimen: PBMCs or a T cell subset sorted from them (not recorded which). The receptors here all came from an adult woman who had mild COVID-19 (a few samples of this study predate the infection). Cell type and time point are not known. CDR3s include the opening cysteine and the closing phenylalanine or tryptophan.

v_gene,CDR3aa
TRBV27,CASSFTGSNQPQHF
TRBV4-1,CASSRRASGESSYEQYF
TRBV15,CATSRAWTGDNEKLFF
TRBV20-1,CSARDTGPGANVLTF
TRBV12-3/TRBV12-4,CASSGGLAGPSDTQYF
TRBV12-3/TRBV12-4,CASRYREGAYNSPLHF
TRBV9,CASSPGRLHNEQFF
TRBV16,CASSQSTSGDGYTF
TRBV28,CASSFPSKDEQYF
TRBV4-1,CASSFRVTQDTQYF
TRBV12-3/TRBV12-4,CASSLARDEQFF
TRBV9,CASSGPAGDTGELFF
TRBV20-1,CSARLLAGGYNEQFF
TRBV27,CASIGPPYEQYF
TRBV5-1,CASYLSVEKTDTQYF
TRBV29-1,CSVEGLVVDEQYF
TRBV7-8,CASSPRGEPYYGYTF
TRBV24-1,CATSDSGTKIYEQYF
TRBV5-6,CASSSGTVGGNIQYF
TRBV21-1,CASSRRGGQLDTEAFF
TRBV20-1,CSAPRGGGGNTEAFF
TRBV14,CASSHRQMNTEAFF
TRBV29-1,CSVEEWRQETQYF
TRBV6-5,CASSYSDTGYNSPLHF
TRBV20-1,CSATGNNEQFF
TRBV4-1,CASSQAPHGGSYEQYF
TRBV3-1,CASTPLLSSYNEQFF
TRBV2,CASSDRTGGFNEQFF
TRBV30,CAWKRGQGTPSTQYF
TRBV10-3,CAISLQGLKGYTF
TRBV5-1,CASRTSGTHEQYF
TRBV5-1,CASSLGQGPTYEQYF
TRBV19,CASSTTGTGRYEQYF
TRBV5-5,CAGSRGTYGAPLHF
TRBV29-1,CSVSPTGNTEAFF
TRBV7-9,CASSVQGARGYTF
TRBV12-3/TRBV12-4,CASSLGRGEYNEQFF
TRBV3-1,CASGDPGREKLFF
TRBV18,CASSDGRRNQPQHF
TRBV30,CAWSPRDRNEQFF
TRBV3-1,CASSPHGGGSNQPQHF
TRBV14,CASSKGRGEKLFF
TRBV13,CASSLSGGYEQYF
TRBV7-8,CASRRDRGPFAYEQYF
TRBV7-9,CASSLGQGTYNSPLHF
TRBV7-9,CASSLGSGSGTSYEQYF
TRBV2,CASSERQGYQPQHF
TRBV5-1,CASSLEVRNSPLHF
TRBV7-4,CASSLCDTERYEQYF
TRBV7-2,CASSAYPATNEKLFF
TRBV6-5,CASSYGGGANYGYTF
TRBV14,CASSQGDGGIHEQFF
TRBV3-1,CASSLRGGGRETQYF
TRBV13,CASSTRQGAYEQYF
TRBV5-6,CASGMGTSSYNEQFF
TRBV24-1,CATSVPLGRQGSLNYGYTF
TRBV9,CASSVEGLSVNEQFF
TRBV7-2,CASSPQQGATNEKLFF
TRBV4-1,CASSPYGGNQPQHF
TRBV7-2,CASTSRWVNNEQFF